This entry lists 2 T cell receptor beta chains sequenced from one sample in a study of response to subunit inactivated influenza vaccine. A single record per CDR3 protein comes from TCRdb applying MiXCR to the RT-PCR reads. The sample yields fewer than 550,000 distinct CDR3 sequences, around 25% seen once. Sequences were derived from CD4+ T cells sorted from PBMCs, sampled roughly 5 days after vaccination. Receptors were obtained from a man in his fifties who received an inactivated influenza vaccine.

In this sample, this clonotype turned up a few times. The gene calls are TRBV7-9 and TRBJ2-2; no reliable D call. The germline V gene has CDR1 SEHNR and CDR2 FQNEAQ (reference sequence). V was trimmed by 5 bases and J by 0 bases, leaving 7 bases between them. This CDR3 is built from 14 residues. In DNA form, the CDR3 reads TGTGCCAGCAGCCCCGCGACGAACACCGGGGAGCTGTTTTTT. It specifies CASSPATNTGELFF.

This clonotype was seen only a few times. This rearrangement joins TRBV2 to TRBJ1-1; no reliable D call. CDR1 is SNHLY and CDR2 is FYNNEI in the germline V gene. V gave up 4 bases and J gave up 1 base, with 10 bases separating them. The length of the CDR3 is 14 residues. The CDR3 spells CASSVGRRNTEAFF. DNA for the CDR3: TGTGCCAGCAGTGTGGGCAGGAGGAACACTGAAGCTTTCTTT.